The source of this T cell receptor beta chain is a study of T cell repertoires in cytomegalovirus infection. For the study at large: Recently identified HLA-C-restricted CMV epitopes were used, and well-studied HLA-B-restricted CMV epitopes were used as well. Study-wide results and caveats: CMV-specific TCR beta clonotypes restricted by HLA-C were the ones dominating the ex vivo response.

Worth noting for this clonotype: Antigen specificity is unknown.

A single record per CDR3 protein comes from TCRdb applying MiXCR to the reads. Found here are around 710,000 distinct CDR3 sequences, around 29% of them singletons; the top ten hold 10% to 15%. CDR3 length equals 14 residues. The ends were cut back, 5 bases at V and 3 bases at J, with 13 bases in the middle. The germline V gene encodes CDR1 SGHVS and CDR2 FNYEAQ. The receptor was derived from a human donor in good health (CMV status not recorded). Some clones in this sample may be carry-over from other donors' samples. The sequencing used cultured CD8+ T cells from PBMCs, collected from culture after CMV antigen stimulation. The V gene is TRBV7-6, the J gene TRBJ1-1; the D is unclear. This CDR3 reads CASSLGLQDTEAFF. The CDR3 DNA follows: TGTGCCAGCAGCCTGGGTCTGCAAGACACTGAAGCTTTCTTT.